The 18 T cell receptor beta chains below come from one sample, sequenced in a study of T cell changes during pregnancy in multiple sclerosis. Clones were sequenced by immunoSEQ multiplex PCR, and TCRdb holds only the in-frame ones, with some missing. The table shows 74,000 or so clones, with approximately 94% occurring only once. Source: CD4+ T cells from peripheral blood mononuclear cells, taken before pregnancy. Receptors originate from a female donor with multiple sclerosis, enrolled in a pregnancy study.

V gene TRBV6-1 combines with J gene TRBJ1-1, with a tentative D call TRBD1 (6 bases). CDR1 and CDR2 (germline): MNHNS, SASEGT. The CDR3 extends over 15 amino acids. V dropped 3 bases and J dropped 0 bases, with 11 bases sitting between them. CDR3 bases: TGTGCCAGCAGTGACCGGGGGGCGATGAACACTGAAGCTTTCTTT. This translates into CASSDRGAMNTEAFF.

This rearrangement joins TRBV5-1 to TRBJ2-7; 9 bases match TRBD2. The CDR3 has 15 residues. The V segment lost 3 bases and the J segment 3 bases; nucleotides outside the gene matches: 7. Germline CDR1 is SGHRS and CDR2 is YFSETQ. The CDR3 DNA reads TGCGCCAGCAGCTACCCTAGCGGGACGCACTACGAGCAGTACTTC. Translation gives CASSYPSGTHYEQYF.

The chain uses TRBV7-3 and TRBJ2-1; the D gene is possibly TRBD2 (6 bases). The CDR3 is 15 amino acids. Germline V lookup: CDR1 SGHTA, CDR2 FQGTGA. V lost 5 bases and J lost 0, with 11 bases in between. The CDR3 DNA is TGTGCCAGCAGCCCGGACTACGGCTCCTACAATGAGCAGTTCTTC. It yields the protein CASSPDYGSYNEQFF.

V usage is TRBV27 and J usage is TRBJ1-2, with D perhaps matching TRBD1 (6 bases). The CDR3 runs to 13 residues. CDR1 is MNHEY, CDR2 SMNVEV, per germline (reference sequence). V dropped 6 bases and J dropped 8 bases, with 16 bases sitting between them. The CDR3 sequence is CASRGSGGAGYTF. As DNA, the CDR3 is TGTGCCAGCAGGGGATCCGGGGGGGCGGGCTACACCTTC.

The chain joins TRBV28 to TRBJ2-1; TRBD2 matches 12 bases. The CDR3 loop spans 14 amino acids. J was trimmed by 6 bases and V by 6 bases; bases with no gene match: 3. From germline, CDR1 is MDHEN and CDR2 SYDVKM. The CDR3 bases are TGTGCCAGCAGCGGGACTAGCGGGTTCAATGAGCAGTTCTTC. Translated, it gives CASSGTSGFNEQFF.

The rearrangement links TRBV27 to TRBJ1-1, with 8 bases matching TRBD1. The J segment lost 0 bases and the V segment lost 5 bases, leaving 14 bases of the junction unmatched. The CDR3 spans 18 residues. CDR1 is MNHEY and CDR2 is SMNVEV in the germline V gene (reference sequence). The CDR3 DNA is TGTGCCAGCAGTACGCGGGACAGGCGAGGAATGATGAACACTGAAGCTTTCTTT. Translating it yields CASSTRDRRGMMNTEAFF.

This chain uses TRBV7-3 with TRBJ2-5; 8 nucleotides match TRBD2. The ends lost 4 bases at V and 1 base at J; junction bases unmatched: 5. Germline CDR1 reads SGHTA; CDR2 reads FQGTGA. The CDR3 has 15 residues. CDR3: CASSSTGGPQETQYF. DNA for the CDR3: TGTGCCAGCAGCTCCACGGGGGGGCCCCAAGAGACCCAGTACTTC.

The CDR3 DNA sequence: TGTGCCTGGAGTGTACCCGTCTCGGGGGGATTACAGGGTGAGCAGTTCTTC. Protein product: CAWSVPVSGGLQGEQFF. The J gene is TRBJ2-1, the V gene TRBV30; weak D call: TRBD2 (7 bases). Per the germline V gene, CDR1 is GTSNPN and CDR2 is SVGIG (reference sequence). V was clipped by 0 bases and J by 9 bases, with 24 bases between them. The CDR3 sequence is 17 residues long.

V usage is TRBV29-1 and J usage is TRBJ2-3; 7 bases match TRBD2. CDR3 length equals 15 residues. Trimming took 4 bases from V and 2 from J; bases not matched to a gene: 9. CDR1 is SQVTM, CDR2 ANQGSEA, per germline. The CDR3 reads CSVGGLGTFTDTQYF. As DNA, the CDR3 is TGCAGCGTTGGAGGACTAGGGACTTTCACAGATACGCAGTATTTT.

Only a few counts were recorded for this clone. This chain connects TRBV30 to TRBJ1-5; possible D gene TRBD1, 5 bases. Deletions cut 3 bases from V and 5 bases from J, with 11 bases between. The CDR3 contains 13 residues. CDR1 is GTSNPN, CDR2 SVGIG, per germline (reference sequence). The CDR3 nucleotides are TGTGCCTGGAGCTCGGGAGGGGATCAGCCCCAGCATTTT. Amino acid sequence: CAWSSGGDQPQHF.

J is TRBJ2-7 and V is TRBV11-1; 12 positions match TRBD2. The trim removed 2 bases at V and 4 bases at J, leaving 6 bases unmatched. Germline CDR1 and CDR2: SGHAT and FQDESV (reference sequence). This CDR3 contains 16 residues. In nucleotides, the CDR3 is TGTGCCAGCAGCTTAAGGGGACTAGCGGGTGTATACGAGCAGTACTTC. Amino acids: CASSLRGLAGVYEQYF.

The rearrangement uses TRBV5-1 and TRBJ2-1, with 14 bases aligning to TRBD2. CDR3 length: 20 amino acids. Unmatched junction bases numbered 20, after V lost 6 bases and J lost 6 bases. CDR1 is SGHRS, CDR2 YFSETQ, per germline. The CDR3 loop reads CASTRPPQFGLAGGSNEQFF. The CDR3 bases are TGCGCCAGCACGAGACCACCTCAATTCGGACTAGCGGGAGGTTCCAATGAGCAGTTCTTC.

The V call is TRBV29-1, the J call TRBJ1-5, with D possibly being TRBD1 (5 bases). Germline V lookup: CDR1 SQVTM, CDR2 ANQGSEA. The CDR3 has 12 amino acids. Trimming took 6 bases from V and 4 from J, leaving 10 bases between them. Here the CDR3 reads CSVTQGNQPQHF. CDR3 DNA sequence: TGCAGCGTGACTCAGGGAAATCAGCCCCAGCATTTT. Drawing the rest from reference TRBV29-1 and TRBJ1-5, the complete variable domain is SAVISQKPSRDICQRGTSLTIQCQVDSQVTMMFWYRQQPGQSLTLIATANQGSEATYESGFVIDKFPISRPNLTFSTLTVSNMSPEDSSIYLCSVTQGNQPQHFGDGTRLSIL.

The rearrangement uses TRBV10-2 and TRBJ2-2, with 13 bases aligning to TRBD2. CDR3 length: 16 amino acids. V shed 4 bases and J 6 bases; nucleotides not matched to a gene: 5. CDR1 is WSHSY and CDR2 is SAAADI in the germline V gene. The CDR3 sequence: CASSVTSGRAAGELFF. The CDR3 bases are TGCGCCAGCAGTGTTACTAGCGGGAGGGCGGCCGGGGAGCTGTTTTTT.

This clone came up once. The chain is built from TRBV9 and TRBJ2-2; TRBD2 aligns across 9 bases. This CDR3 has 15 residues. Looked up from germline, CDR1 is SGDLS and CDR2 is YYNGEE. V shed 3 bases, J shed 4 bases, and the junction held 4 bases outside the gene matches. In nucleotides, the CDR3 is TGTGCCAGCAGCGCTACGGGACTAGCCACCGGGGAGCTGTTTTTT. Translation gives CASSATGLATGELFF.

J is TRBJ2-3 and V is TRBV9; 9 positions match TRBD1. Trimming at V came to 3 bases and at J to 6 bases, leaving 8 bases not matched to a gene. This CDR3 contains 15 residues. Per the germline V gene, CDR1 is SGDLS and CDR2 is YYNGEE. The CDR3 bases are TGTGCCAGCAGCGGCGGGGACAGGGTAGGGGATACGCAGTATTTT. Translation gives CASSGGDRVGDTQYF.

There are a few counts of this clone. The rearrangement joins TRBV9 to TRBJ2-1, with 11 bases fitting TRBD2. The germline CDR1 and CDR2 sequences are SGDLS and YYNGEE. V gave up 0 bases and J gave up 4 bases; unmatched junction bases: 9. The CDR3 extends over 18 amino acids. CDR3 protein: CASSVARGSGRGYNEQFF. The CDR3 DNA follows: TGTGCCAGCAGCGTAGCTCGGGGTAGCGGGAGGGGATACAATGAGCAGTTCTTC.

This clone was picked up one time. The CDR3 DNA sequence: TGTGCCAGCAGTTATTCCGGGACAGGGATATCCGAGCAGTACTTC. This gives the protein CASSYSGTGISEQYF. The V call is TRBV6-5, the J call TRBJ2-7; 9 bases map to TRBD1. The trim removed 3 bases at V and 6 bases at J, leaving 9 bases unmatched. Germline V gene sequence: CDR1 MNHEY, CDR2 SVGAGI. The CDR3 covers 15 residues.